This is a list of T cell receptor beta chains from one sample in a study of blood T cell repertoires in COVID-19. Measured with immunoSEQ multiplex PCR; TCRdb has only the in-frame clones, and not every one. Here the sample spans 280,000 or so clones, 85% being singletons. The sample consisted of PBMCs or T cells enriched from blood (not recorded which). These receptors originate from a woman between 45 and 60 years old who had recovered from COVID-19. Each CDR3 is given with its conserved first and last residue. Each record gives: J gene, CDR3 length, clone size, D gene, V gene, CDR3 DNA, CDR3 protein. The D gene is left open where the match is weak. Expanded clones are given a class, and other clones once, few, many or no size at all.

TRBJ2-3 | 14 | once | TRBD2 | TRBV2 | TGTGCCAGCCAGAAGGGAGGGGACTCAGATACGCAGTATTTT | CASQKGGDSDTQYF
TRBJ1-5 | 15 | once | TRBD1 | TRBV19 | TGTGCCAGTACCCGGGACAGCCGATGGGATCAGCCCCAGCATTTT | CASTRDSRWDQPQHF
TRBJ2-1 | 15 | once | - | TRBV9 | TGTGCCAGCAGCGTAGAGAGCGCCACCTACAATGAGCAGTTCTTC | CASSVESATYNEQFF
TRBJ2-1 | 12 | - | - | TRBV4-3 | TGCGCCAGCAGCCAAATTAATAATGAGCAGTTCTTC | CASSQINNEQFF
TRBJ1-1 | 13 | - | - | TRBV28 | TGTGCCAGCAGGTACAGGGTTGGGACTGAAGCTTTCTTT | CASRYRVGTEAFF
TRBJ2-2 | 13 | - | - | TRBV6-5 | TGTGCTAGCAGGGTAACCGGGACAGGGGAGCTGTTTTTT | CASRVTGTGELFF
TRBJ2-5 | 12 | - | - | TRBV19 | TGTGCCAGTAGTAACGAGCCTGGGACCCAGTACTTC | CASSNEPGTQYF
TRBJ1-6 | 15 | - | - | TRBV11-2 | TGTGCCAGCAGCGGCCAAGGAGAGTATAATTCACCCCTCCACTTT | CASSGQGEYNSPLHF
TRBJ1-2 | 14 | few | TRBD1 | TRBV18 | TGTGCCAGCTCACCACAGGGGACAGGGGATGGCTACACCTTC | CASSPQGTGDGYTF
TRBJ1-4 | 16 | - | - | TRBV27 | TGTGCCAGCAGTCGTGGCCGGTTGCAGGGAAGTGAAAAACTGTTTTTT | CASSRGRLQGSEKLFF
TRBJ1-4 | 12 | - | - | TRBV7-2 | TGTGCCAGCAGCTTAGACTTAGAAAAACTGTTTTTT | CASSLDLEKLFF
TRBJ1-6 | 15 | few | - | TRBV4-2 | TGTGCCAGCAGCCCGTCGGACACCTATAATTCACCCCTCCACTTT | CASSPSDTYNSPLHF
TRBJ1-6 | 15 | - | - | TRBV27 | TGTGCCAGCAGCTACCTCAGGGGTTATAATTCACCCCTCCACTTT | CASSYLRGYNSPLHF
TRBJ1-2 | 13 | - | TRBD1 | TRBV30 | TGTGCCTACGACAGGGGATATAACTATGGCTACACCTTC | CAYDRGYNYGYTF
TRBJ2-7 | 15 | - | TRBD2 | TRBV9 | TGTGCCAGCAGCGTCGGCGGGGGGCCCACCTACGAGCAGTACTTC | CASSVGGGPTYEQYF
TRBJ2-1 | 13 | - | - | TRBV5-5 | TGTGCCAGCAGCTTAGGAGACGGCAATGAGCAGTTCTTC | CASSLGDGNEQFF
TRBJ2-7 | 16 | few | TRBD2 | TRBV7-9 | TGTGCCAGCAGCTCGACTAGCGGGCGTCCAAACTACGGGCAGTACTTC | CASSSTSGRPNYGQYF
TRBJ2-5 | 18 | - | - | TRBV19 | TGTGCCAGTAGTAGAAACGGACAGCTATCCTTAGCGGGAGAGACCCAGTACTTC | CASSRNGQLSLAGETQYF
TRBJ2-2 | 16 | - | - | TRBV3-1/TRBV3-2 | TGTGCCAGCAGCCAGGGGCTGAACTTGAACACCGGGGAGCTGTTTTTT | CASSQGLNLNTGELFF
TRBJ1-1 | 15 | - | - | TRBV4-3 | TGCGCCAGCAGCCAAGCAGGTACAGGAGAGATTGAAGCTTTCTTT | CASSQAGTGEIEAFF
TRBJ2-5 | 15 | - | - | TRBV5-1 | TGCGCCAGCAGCTTGCAGTCACCACTACGGGAGACCCAGTACTTC | CASSLQSPLRETQYF
TRBJ2-7 | 14 | - | - | TRBV4-1 | TGCGCCAGCAGCCAAGACCCAGGGGCCTACGAGCAGTACTTC | CASSQDPGAYEQYF
TRBJ1-1 | 13 | - | TRBD1 | TRBV7-3 | TGTGCCAGCAGCTCGACAGGGGTCACTGAAGCTTTCTTT | CASSSTGVTEAFF
TRBJ2-5 | 17 | - | - | TRBV5-4 | TGTGCCAGCAGCCCGCGGCGATCCCGACAGCTCCAAGAGACCCAGTACTTC | CASSPRRSRQLQETQYF
TRBJ2-2 | 15 | - | TRBD1 | TRBV15 | TGTGCCACCAGCGGGCGGACAGGGGGTTTTGGGGAGCTGTTTTTT | CATSGRTGGFGELFF
TRBJ1-4 | 15 | - | - | TRBV19 | TGTGCCAGTAGTATGTCCGGGGATACTAATGAAAAACTGTTTTTT | CASSMSGDTNEKLFF
TRBJ1-1 | 11 | - | - | TRBV5-8 | TGTGCCAGCAGCCTAGGTCTGGAAGCTTTCTTT | CASSLGLEAFF
TRBJ2-1 | 14 | - | TRBD1 | TRBV19 | TGTGCCAGTAGTACGGGACAGGGAGTCGGTGAGCAGTTCTTC | CASSTGQGVGEQFF
TRBJ2-2 | 17 | - | TRBD2 | TRBV9 | TGTGCCAGCAGCGTAGCGGGCGGCGGGAGTTGGACCGGGGAGCTGTTTTTT | CASSVAGGGSWTGELFF
TRBJ1-4 | 14 | once | - | TRBV5-1 | TGCGCCAGCAGCTTGGGCCAGAGGGATGAAAAACTGTTTTTT | CASSLGQRDEKLFF
TRBJ2-2 | 18 | - | TRBD1 | TRBV4-3 | TGCGCCAGCAGCCAAGATTCGAGACAGGGGGCGGGCACCGGGGAGCTGTTTTTT | CASSQDSRQGAGTGELFF
TRBJ2-1 | 16 | - | - | TRBV7-2 | TGTGCCAGCAGGGATGACAGTTTCTTCTCCTACAATGAGCAGTTCTTC | CASRDDSFFSYNEQFF
TRBJ2-1 | 14 | - | - | TRBV10-1 | TGCGCCAGCAGTGGACTGAACTCCTACAATGAGCAGTTCTTC | CASSGLNSYNEQFF
TRBJ1-1 | 14 | - | - | TRBV19 | TGTGCCAGTATGGGGCGTGGAAGGATCACTGAAGCTTTCTTT | CASMGRGRITEAFF
TRBJ2-7 | 12 | - | - | TRBV6-2/TRBV6-3 | TGTGCCAGCAGTTTTCGGGGGAACGAGCAGTACTTC | CASSFRGNEQYF
TRBJ2-5 | 14 | - | TRBD1 | TRBV5-4 | TGTGCCAGCAGCTCTTTACAGGGGAAGGCGACCCAGTACTTC | CASSSLQGKATQYF
TRBJ1-1 | 15 | - | TRBD1 | TRBV19 | TGTGCCAGTAGTATGACCCGGACAGGGGGGTCTGAAGCTTTCTTT | CASSMTRTGGSEAFF
TRBJ2-1 | 15 | - | TRBD2 | TRBV14 | TGTGCCAGCAGCCAAGGACTAGCGGGAACGAATGAGCAGTTCTTC | CASSQGLAGTNEQFF
TRBJ2-5 | 14 | - | TRBD2 | TRBV7-3 | TGTGCCAGCAGCTTACCAGGGAGGGGACAGACCCAGTACTTC | CASSLPGRGQTQYF
TRBJ1-5 | 15 | - | TRBD1 | TRBV11-2 | TGTGCCAGCAGCTTGGACAGGGGCGGGCATCAGCCCCAGCATTTT | CASSLDRGGHQPQHF
TRBJ1-4 | 15 | once | - | TRBV11-2 | TGTGCCAGCAGCCTACAGGGCCCAACTAATGAAAAACTGTTTTTT | CASSLQGPTNEKLFF
TRBJ1-2 | 15 | - | TRBD1 | TRBV25-1 | TGTGCCAGCAGTGAATATCCACAGGGGGTAGATGGCTACACCTTC | CASSEYPQGVDGYTF
TRBJ1-2 | 15 | - | TRBD1 | TRBV7-2 | TGTGCCAGCAGCCCCGGGACAGGGATTAACTATGGCTACACCTTC | CASSPGTGINYGYTF
TRBJ2-2 | 16 | - | TRBD1 | TRBV5-4 | TGTGCCAGCAGCTTGGGGACAGGTACGAACACCGGGGAGCTGTTTTTT | CASSLGTGTNTGELFF
TRBJ1-2 | 17 | - | - | TRBV30 | TGTGCCTGGAGACATTCGGCGGCTCGGGAAGCTAACTATGGCTACACCTTC | CAWRHSAAREANYGYTF
TRBJ2-7 | 15 | once | - | TRBV19 | TGTGCCAGTAGTCCCCCCCCCGGGGGAGTTTACGAGCAGTACTTC | CASSPPPGGVYEQYF
TRBJ1-1 | 14 | - | - | TRBV5-1 | TGCGCCAGCAGCCCCGACGAGGCAGGGGAGGGTGCTTTCTTT | CASSPDEAGEGAFF
TRBJ2-5 | 15 | once | TRBD1 | TRBV4-2 | TGTGCCAGCAGCCAGGGCGGACAGGGGGCAGAGACCCAGTACTTC | CASSQGGQGAETQYF
TRBJ2-6 | 15 | - | TRBD1 | TRBV6-5 | TGTGCCAGCCTCACAGGGGCTATGAGAACCAACGTCCTGACTTTC | CASLTGAMRTNVLTF
TRBJ1-6 | 14 | many | TRBD1 | TRBV6-4 | TGTGCCAGCAGTGACTCGACAGGGGGTTCACCCCTCCACTTT | CASSDSTGGSPLHF
TRBJ2-1 | 13 | - | - | TRBV4-3 | TGCGCCAGCAGCAGCGGACCCAACAATGAGCAGTTCTTC | CASSSGPNNEQFF
TRBJ1-4 | 14 | - | - | TRBV9 | TGTGCCAGCAGCCCGGTGGGGGCGTTTGAAAAACTGTTTTTT | CASSPVGAFEKLFF
TRBJ1-2 | 14 | - | TRBD1 | TRBV5-8 | TGTGCCAGCAGCACCGGACAGGCCAACTATGGCTACACCTTC | CASSTGQANYGYTF
TRBJ2-5 | 16 | - | TRBD2 | TRBV5-6 | TGTGCCAGCAGCCAGAGAAGACTAGCGAGCCAAGAGACCCAGTACTTC | CASSQRRLASQETQYF